A selection of T cell receptor beta chains follows, all from one sample in a study of T cells in narcolepsy. Only in-frame clones appear in the TCRdb table, and some are missing; sequencing was by immunoSEQ multiplex PCR. Here the sample spans 25,000 to 35,000 clones, around 86% being singletons. The sequenced sample was CD45RA- memory CD4+ T cells from PBMCs. The receptors originated from a human donor with narcolepsy. The CDR3 runs from the conserved cysteine through the conserved F or W. Fields, in order: clone size, J gene, D gene, V gene, CDR3 protein, CDR3 DNA. D genes are given only for firm matches. Size tells how often a clone was seen (once, few, many) or the class of an expanded clone, and some rows leave it out.

>.|TRBJ2-6|.|TRBV11-3
CASSEGSSGANVLTF
TGTGCCAGCAGCGAAGGCTCCTCTGGGGCCAACGTCCTGACTTTC
>.|TRBJ2-6|.|TRBV18
CASSPQGSGANVLTF
TGTGCCAGCTCACCACAGGGCTCTGGGGCCAACGTCCTGACTTTC
>.|TRBJ1-3|.|TRBV5-5
CASSLEGQLSGNTIYF
TGTGCCAGCAGCTTGGAGGGTCAGCTCTCTGGAAACACCATATATTTT
>.|TRBJ1-2|.|TRBV7-9
CASSGPRGYTF
TGTGCCAGCAGCGGCCCACGAGGCTACACCTTC
>.|TRBJ2-1|.|TRBV5-4
CASSLAGPNEQFF
TGTGCCAGCAGCTTGGCGGGGCCGAATGAGCAGTTCTTC
>.|TRBJ2-7|TRBD1|TRBV7-7
CASSLDGTGAEQYF
TGTGCTAGCAGCTTAGATGGGACAGGGGCCGAGCAGTACTTC
>.|TRBJ1-1|TRBD1|TRBV28
CASSFRGQGTEAFF
TGTGCCAGCAGTTTCAGGGGGCAGGGTACTGAAGCTTTCTTT
>.|TRBJ1-2|.|TRBV12-5
CASGLVPAGDYGYTF
TGTGCTAGTGGTTTGGTACCGGCAGGGGACTATGGCTACACCTTC
>.|TRBJ2-2|.|TRBV4-3
CASSHISRVSGGELFF
TGCGCCAGCAGCCATATCAGCAGGGTTTCTGGTGGGGAGCTGTTTTTT
>.|TRBJ2-1|TRBD1|TRBV9
CASSGRGGAGLQGEQFF
TGTGCCAGCAGCGGGAGAGGGGGCGCAGGGTTGCAAGGTGAGCAGTTCTTC
>.|TRBJ2-1|TRBD2|TRBV30
CAWSVLGSGGYNEQFF
TGTGCCTGGAGTGTACTAGGTAGCGGGGGTTACAATGAGCAGTTCTTC
>.|TRBJ2-3|TRBD1|TRBV4-1
CASSQSVDRGRTDTQYF
TGCGCCAGCAGCCAAAGCGTCGACAGGGGGCGTACAGATACGCAGTATTTT
>few|TRBJ2-2|TRBD1|TRBV19
CASRDRVNTGELFF
TGTGCCAGTAGGGACAGGGTTAACACCGGGGAGCTGTTTTTT
>.|TRBJ2-2|TRBD2|TRBV4-2
CASSQALAGRVTGELFF
TGTGCCAGCAGCCAAGCACTAGCGGGGCGCGTCACCGGGGAGCTGTTTTTT
>once|TRBJ1-2|.|TRBV6-6
CASSPDLGGYTF
TGTGCCAGCAGTCCCGACCTGGGAGGCTACACCTTC
>few|TRBJ1-1|.|TRBV6-6
CASLRGANTEAFF
TGTGCCAGTCTCCGGGGGGCGAACACTGAAGCTTTCTTT
>once|TRBJ1-3|.|TRBV5-1
CASSLRGLGADTICF
TGCGCCAGCAGCTTGCGAGGGCTCGGAGCGGACACCATATGTTTT
>.|TRBJ2-7|.|TRBV6-5
CASSYSWTRASYEQYF
TGTGCCAGCAGTTACTCGTGGACAAGGGCCTCCTACGAGCAGTACTTC
>.|TRBJ1-5|.|TRBV7-2
CASSLYTDSSNQPQHF
TGTGCCAGCAGCTTATACACGGACAGTAGCAATCAGCCCCAGCATTTT
>.|TRBJ1-3|.|TRBV5-1
CASSLRGLGADTIYF
TGCGCCAGCAGCTTGCGAGGGCTCGGAGCGGACACCATATATTTT
>.|TRBJ2-3|.|TRBV9
CASSVTASTDTQYF
TGTGCCAGCAGCGTAACAGCAAGCACAGATACGCAGTATTTT
>.|TRBJ2-7|.|TRBV29-1
CSVEKRDEQYF
TGCAGCGTTGAGAAGAGGGACGAGCAGTACTTC
>.|TRBJ2-1|.|TRBV14
CASSQDVGKIGDEQFF
TGTGCCAGCAGCCAAGATGTAGGGAAAATTGGAGATGAGCAGTTCTTC
>.|TRBJ1-2|TRBD1|TRBV6-1
CASSEVFGSGGYGYTF
TGTGCCAGCAGTGAAGTCTTTGGGTCAGGGGGCTATGGCTACACCTTC
>once|TRBJ1-5|.|TRBV29-1
CSVEFKTNQPQHF
TGCAGCGTTGAATTTAAAACCAATCAGCCCCAGCATTTT
>.|TRBJ2-2|TRBD1|TRBV6-4
CASSKQGGTGELFF
TGTGCCAGCAGTAAACAGGGGGGCACCGGGGAGCTGTTTTTT
>.|TRBJ2-3|.|TRBV10-3
CAITNRDTDTQYF
TGTGCCATCACCAACAGGGACACAGATACGCAGTATTTT
>large|TRBJ2-7|.|TRBV19
CASSFALQVFSYEQYF
TGTGCCAGTAGTTTCGCGTTACAGGTCTTCTCCTACGAGCAGTACTTC
>once|TRBJ1-1|.|TRBV5-6
CASSFSGGAVNTEAFF
TGTGCCAGCAGCTTTTCTGGGGGAGCGGTGAACACTGAAGCTTTCTTT
>.|TRBJ1-5|.|TRBV10-3
CAISESLGFNQPQHF
TGTGCCATCAGTGAAAGTTTGGGGTTCAATCAGCCCCAGCATTTT
>few|TRBJ1-6|.|TRBV9
CASSDPRGHYNSPLHF
TGTGCCAGCAGCGACCCCCGTGGACACTATAATTCACCCCTCCACTTT
>.|TRBJ1-3|.|TRBV9
CASSVAEVEATSSGNTIYF
TGTGCCAGCAGCGTAGCTGAGGTCGAAGCAACTTCCTCTGGAAACACCATATATTTT
>.|TRBJ2-7|.|TRBV14
CASSQVGRDSYEQYF
TGTGCCAGCAGCCAGGTAGGACGGGACTCCTACGAGCAGTACTTC
>.|TRBJ2-5|.|TRBV10-3
CAISFGDSYGETQYF
TGTGCCATCAGCTTTGGGGACTCCTATGGGGAGACCCAGTACTTC
>.|TRBJ2-5|.|TRBV6-6
CASSPPAGWETQYF
TGTGCCAGCAGTCCCCCGGCGGGTTGGGAGACCCAGTACTTC
>.|TRBJ1-1|TRBD1|TRBV19
CASSPQTGIEAFF
TGTGCCAGTAGTCCCCAGACAGGGATTGAAGCTTTCTTT
>once|TRBJ1-3|TRBD1|TRBV9
CASSPPGQGAVSGNTIYF
TGTGCCAGCAGCCCCCCGGGACAGGGGGCTGTGTCTGGAAACACCATATATTTT
>.|TRBJ1-5|.|TRBV5-4
CASSRGSLHSNQPQHF
TGTGCCAGCAGCCGTGGGTCCTTACATAGCAATCAGCCCCAGCATTTT
>.|TRBJ2-1|.|TRBV2
CARGDTTNEQFF
TGTGCCAGGGGGGACACTACCAATGAGCAGTTCTTC
>.|TRBJ1-1|TRBD1|TRBV4-3
CASSYDRGEAFF
TGCGCCAGCAGCTACGACAGGGGCGAAGCTTTCTTT
>.|TRBJ2-1|TRBD1|TRBV19
CASTLQGPGGYNEQFF
TGTGCCAGTACCCTGCAGGGGCCAGGGGGATACAATGAGCAGTTCTTC
>.|TRBJ2-5|TRBD2|TRBV28
CASKLYTGGETQYF
TGTGCCAGCAAACTTTATACGGGGGGAGAGACCCAGTACTTC
>.|TRBJ2-5|.|TRBV11-3
CASSLESETQYF
TGTGCCAGCAGCTTAGAATCCGAGACCCAGTACTTC
>once|TRBJ2-7|.|TRBV7-8
CASSLVKGYEQYF
TGTGCCAGCAGCTTAGTTAAAGGCTACGAGCAGTACTTC
>.|TRBJ1-1|.|TRBV6-5
CASSDGLRGTEAFF
TGTGCCAGCAGCGACGGCCTGCGGGGCACTGAAGCTTTCTTT
>once|TRBJ2-7|.|TRBV2
CASHNGGQTYEQYF
TGTGCCAGCCACAATGGGGGGCAAACCTACGAGCAGTACTTC
>.|TRBJ1-3|.|TRBV5-8
CASSPGAGGNTIYF
TGTGCCAGCAGCCCCGGGGCGGGTGGAAACACCATATATTTT
>.|TRBJ2-1|.|TRBV7-3
CASSLTPDRINEQFF
TGTGCCAGCAGCTTAACTCCGGACAGAATAAATGAGCAGTTCTTC
>.|TRBJ1-5|TRBD1|TRBV19
CASNPDRSGQPQHF
TGTGCCAGTAACCCGGACAGGTCGGGTCAGCCCCAGCATTTT
>.|TRBJ2-7|TRBD2|TRBV10-3
CATLPGTSGGVYEQYF
TGTGCCACCCTACCTGGGACTAGCGGGGGTGTCTACGAGCAGTACTTC
>once|TRBJ1-5|.|TRBV6-1
CASERSGSWQPQHF
TGTGCCAGCGAACGATCGGGGTCCTGGCAGCCCCAGCATTTT
>.|TRBJ2-1|TRBD2|TRBV7-2
CASSPRLVAGGPNEQFF
TGTGCCAGCAGCCCCCGGCTAGTAGCGGGGGGGCCCAATGAGCAGTTCTTC
>.|TRBJ2-1|TRBD2|TRBV11-3
CASSSASGGLSEQFF
TGTGCCAGCAGCTCCGCTAGCGGGGGGCTTAGTGAGCAGTTCTTC